These T cell receptor beta chains were read from a single sample in a study of blood T cell repertoires in COVID-19. Some clones are missing from TCRdb's copy, which holds only in-frame ones; the method was immunoSEQ multiplex PCR. This sample has 200,000 to 250,000 clones, with about 85% found just once. The sample consisted of peripheral blood. These TCRs come from a man between 50 and 59 years old who had recovered from COVID-19. Each CDR3 is given with its conserved first and last residue. A D gene is named only where the DNA matches it firmly. The size field is filled for only some rows; it gives once, few, many or a size class.

TGTGCCAGCAGTTTATCCAGGATTGGCCGCGGCTACACCTTC,CASSLSRIGRGYTF,NA,NA,TRBV27,TRBJ1-2
TGTGCCAGTAGTATTGCACCGGGATCTGGAAACACCATATATTTT,CASSIAPGSGNTIYF,NA,NA,TRBV19,TRBJ1-3
TGTGCCAGCAGTGCACGGACAGGGATGGGCGAGACCCAGTACTTC,CASSARTGMGETQYF,TRBD1,few,TRBV2,TRBJ2-5
TGTGCCAGCAGCGTAAAAGGGGATGCCTATGGCTACACCTTC,CASSVKGDAYGYTF,NA,NA,TRBV9,TRBJ1-2
TGCGCCAGCAGCTTGGGTAATAGCGGAGATACGCAGTATTTT,CASSLGNSGDTQYF,NA,few,TRBV5-1,TRBJ2-3
TGCGCCAGCAGCTCTGAGGACAGTCCTAACTATGGCTACACCTTC,CASSSEDSPNYGYTF,NA,NA,TRBV5-1,TRBJ1-2
TGTGCCAGTAGTATCCCGGGGGGCACAGATACGCAGTATTTT,CASSIPGGTDTQYF,NA,NA,TRBV19,TRBJ2-3
TGTGCCAGCAGTCGACAGGGAGGAGAGACCCAGTACTTC,CASSRQGGETQYF,NA,NA,TRBV2,TRBJ2-5
TGTGCCAGCAGCTACAAAATCGGACAGCTTAATTCACCCCTCCACTTT,CASSYKIGQLNSPLHF,NA,NA,TRBV6-5,TRBJ1-6
TGTGCCAGCGGGGGTGATGGGGGGGCCCCCAACTATGGCTACACCTTC,CASGGDGGAPNYGYTF,NA,few,TRBV28,TRBJ1-2
TGTGCCAGCAGTGCGGAAACAGGGAACTATGGCTACACCTTC,CASSAETGNYGYTF,NA,NA,TRBV2,TRBJ1-2
TGCGCCAGCAGCCATCCCGGGTTCAACGAGCAGTACTTC,CASSHPGFNEQYF,NA,NA,TRBV4-1,TRBJ2-7
TGTGCCAGCAGCTTTGGGCAGCCATCCTACGAGCAGTACTTC,CASSFGQPSYEQYF,NA,NA,TRBV7-9,TRBJ2-7
TGTGCCAGCTCTACTGGGGCTGAAAAACTGTTTTTT,CASSTGAEKLFF,NA,NA,TRBV28,TRBJ1-4
TGTGCCAGCAGTTTAGGGGGCCCCTCCTACGAGCAGTACTTC,CASSLGGPSYEQYF,NA,NA,TRBV27,TRBJ2-7
TGTGCCGGCAGCCGAGGCACAGGTCGGGACAATGAGCAGTTCTTC,CAGSRGTGRDNEQFF,NA,NA,TRBV5-4,TRBJ2-1
TGTGCCACCAGCAGAGATAGTGATCAGCCCCAGCATTTT,CATSRDSDQPQHF,NA,few,TRBV15,TRBJ1-5
TGTGCCACCAGTGACCCAAGGACAGGGCTTGGCGAGCAGTACTTC,CATSDPRTGLGEQYF,TRBD1,once,TRBV24-1,TRBJ2-7
TGCGCCAGCAGAGATAGCGGGAGGGTTAATGAGCAGTTCTTC,CASRDSGRVNEQFF,TRBD2,NA,TRBV10-2,TRBJ2-1
TGCGCCAGCTTTTCTGCATCAACAGGGAGAAACACTGAAGCTTTCTTT,CASFSASTGRNTEAFF,NA,NA,TRBV10-2,TRBJ1-1
TGCGCCAGCAGCTCCAGGACTAGCGGGAGCAATGAGCAGTTCTTC,CASSSRTSGSNEQFF,TRBD2,NA,TRBV5-1,TRBJ2-1
TGTGCCAGCTCCATGGACAGAATGAACACTGAAGCTTTCTTT,CASSMDRMNTEAFF,NA,NA,TRBV18,TRBJ1-1
TGTGCCTGGAGTAGTGCAGGGGGCACCTACGAGCAGTACTTC,CAWSSAGGTYEQYF,TRBD1,NA,TRBV30,TRBJ2-7
TGTGCCAGCAGTTCACAGGGAGGGCTAGCGGGAGGGCCGCCCTACGAGCAGTACTTC,CASSSQGGLAGGPPYEQYF,TRBD2,once,TRBV28,TRBJ2-7
TGTGCCAGCAGCTCCACGGACAGGGGAAACTATGGCTACACCTTC,CASSSTDRGNYGYTF,TRBD1,NA,TRBV11-2,TRBJ1-2
TGTGCCAGCTCACCGACAGGGGCCAATGAGCAGTTCTTC,CASSPTGANEQFF,TRBD1,NA,TRBV18,TRBJ2-1
TGTGCCAGCAGCTTAGGACTAGCGGGAGGAAATGAGCAGTTCTTC,CASSLGLAGGNEQFF,TRBD2,NA,TRBV11-3,TRBJ2-1
TGTGCCTGGAGTGTTCGCGGACAGCCCCAGCATTTT,CAWSVRGQPQHF,NA,NA,TRBV30,TRBJ1-5
TGTGCCAGCTTGCGGGACAGGGGAAACACTGAAGCTTTCTTT,CASLRDRGNTEAFF,TRBD1,NA,TRBV6-6,TRBJ1-1
TGTGCCAGCAGTTTATTCCGACAGGCGGCCCAAGCTTTCTTT,CASSLFRQAAQAFF,NA,many,TRBV28,TRBJ1-1
TGTGCCACCAGCAGAGATCCAACTAAAAGGGGCCCTAATGAAAAACTGTTTTTT,CATSRDPTKRGPNEKLFF,NA,few,TRBV15,TRBJ1-4
TGTGCCAGCAGCCTCGGCGGGAGCTCCTACGAGCAGTACTTC,CASSLGGSSYEQYF,TRBD2,NA,TRBV9,TRBJ2-7
TGTGCCTCGTACCCGGGGGGGAACACTGAAGCTTTCTTT,CASYPGGNTEAFF,NA,NA,TRBV4-2,TRBJ1-1
TGTGCCAGCTCACAGACCTACTCTAGCGAGACCTACGAGCAGTACTTC,CASSQTYSSETYEQYF,NA,NA,TRBV18,TRBJ2-7
TGTGCCAGCAGCTTGGATTGGGGCCCCCAGCATTTT,CASSLDWGPQHF,NA,few,TRBV5-4,TRBJ1-5
TGTGCCAGCAGTTTAAAGACCACGGGACTAGCGATCGGCGAGCAGTTCTTC,CASSLKTTGLAIGEQFF,TRBD2,NA,TRBV27,TRBJ2-1
TGCGCCAGCAGCTTGCAAGCGGGAGTGGTCAATGAGCAGTTCTTC,CASSLQAGVVNEQFF,TRBD2,NA,TRBV5-1,TRBJ2-1
TGTGCCAGCAGGAGACTAGATTCCTACGAGCAGTACTTC,CASRRLDSYEQYF,NA,NA,TRBV6-5,TRBJ2-7
TGTGCCAGCAGCTCAGGGACAGGGCTAGGTGGAAACACCATATATTTT,CASSSGTGLGGNTIYF,TRBD1,NA,TRBV5-4,TRBJ1-3
TGTGCCACCAGTGACCCGACAGGGCAAGGGGAGACCCAGTACTTC,CATSDPTGQGETQYF,TRBD1,NA,TRBV24-1,TRBJ2-5
TGTGCCAGCACCTACCACTCAGGGACCCAGTACTTC,CASTYHSGTQYF,NA,NA,TRBV25-1,TRBJ2-5
TGCGCCAGCAGTCCGTCGGCGGGAGCACCCTACGAGCAGTACTTC,CASSPSAGAPYEQYF,TRBD2,few,TRBV5-1,TRBJ2-7
TGTGCCAGCAGCTTAGGGACTAGCGGTATCTCCTACGAGCAGTACTTC,CASSLGTSGISYEQYF,TRBD2,NA,TRBV7-6,TRBJ2-7
TGTGCCAGCAGTCGCCAGGGGGTGCTCGAAGTTGCTTTCTTT,CASSRQGVLEVAFF,TRBD1,few,TRBV28,TRBJ1-1
TGTGCCAGCAGTTCTGGACAGGGCCAGATAGACACCGGGGAGCTGTTTTTT,CASSSGQGQIDTGELFF,TRBD1,NA,TRBV28,TRBJ2-2
TGTGCCAGCAGCCAAGAAGCGGGCTACTACAATGAGCAGTTCTTC,CASSQEAGYYNEQFF,NA,NA,TRBV3-1/TRBV3-2,TRBJ2-1
TGTGCCAGCAGCATCGGGACTAGCGGGGAAGCGAGCTCCTACAATGAGCAGTTCTTC,CASSIGTSGEASSYNEQFF,NA,NA,TRBV21-1,TRBJ2-1
TGTGCCAGCAACCCCTCCTTGACAGGGCGCTACGAGCAGTACTTC,CASNPSLTGRYEQYF,TRBD1,once,TRBV6-5,TRBJ2-7
TGTGCCAGCAGTTTAGGGGAGTCGGGATCACCCCTCCACTTT,CASSLGESGSPLHF,NA,NA,TRBV27,TRBJ1-6
TGTGCCAGCAGCTTATCAGTGCTAGCCAAAAACATTCAGTACTTC,CASSLSVLAKNIQYF,NA,once,TRBV7-9,TRBJ2-4
TGTGCCAGCAGTATTGGACAGGGCATTAAAACCAAGACCGGGGAGCTGTTTTTT,CASSIGQGIKTKTGELFF,TRBD1,NA,TRBV28,TRBJ2-2
TGTGCCAGCAGCTTGTTGGGACTAGCGACGACAGATACGCAGTATTTT,CASSLLGLATTDTQYF,TRBD2,NA,TRBV5-4,TRBJ2-3
TGCGCCAGCGAGGACAGGGACCGAGAAAAACTGTTTTTT,CASEDRDREKLFF,TRBD1,NA,TRBV10-2,TRBJ1-4
TGCGCCAGCAGTGATTCCGGGACAGGGCCCTACGAGCAGTACTTC,CASSDSGTGPYEQYF,TRBD1,NA,TRBV10-1,TRBJ2-7
TGTGCCAGCAGCCAGCTCGGGGTAAACACTGAAGCTTTCTTT,CASSQLGVNTEAFF,NA,NA,TRBV14,TRBJ1-1
TGTGCCAGCAGGTCACAAACAGGGAATCTTGAAAAACTGTTTTTT,CASRSQTGNLEKLFF,NA,NA,TRBV2,TRBJ1-4
TGTGCCAGCAGTTGGGACTGGAAAGGTTACGAGCAGTACTTC,CASSWDWKGYEQYF,NA,NA,TRBV6-5,TRBJ2-7